The 18 T cell receptor beta chains below all came from one sample that was sequenced in a study of cytomegalovirus exposure and HLA in healthy donors. PCR involved 60 Vbeta and 13 Jbeta primers. Clones were read by immunoSEQ multiplex PCR, and TCRdb kept only the in-frame ones, dropping some. The data show over 130,000 clones, with over 75% seen just once and approximately 1.1% held by the top ten. The specimen sequenced was PBMCs. The receptor set was obtained from a female donor in good health and CMV-seronegative.

The gene calls are TRBV4-2 and TRBJ2-5; weak D call: TRBD1 (5 bases). Deletions cut 0 bases from V and 4 bases from J, with 15 bases between. The CDR3 runs to 16 residues. The germline V gene encodes CDR1 LGHNA and CDR2 YNFKEQ. CDR3 loop: CASSQDLTAWRETQYF. The DNA of the CDR3 is TGTGCCAGCAGCCAAGATTTGACAGCGTGGAGAGAGACCCAGTACTTC.

The rearrangement joins TRBV6-5 to TRBJ2-2; the match to TRBD2 covers 12 bases. This CDR3 is 14 amino acids long. The germline gives CDR1 MNHEY, CDR2 SVGAGI. V lost 8 bases, J lost 6 bases, and 4 bases stayed unmatched. In DNA, the CDR3 is TGTGCCAGCGAGACTAGCGGGAGTTCCGGGGAGCTGTTTTTT. Amino acids: CASETSGSSGELFF.

This chain uses TRBV15 with TRBJ2-2; 9 bases are shared with TRBD2. V trimming: 0 bases; J trimming: 5 bases; junction bases outside the gene matches: 7. This CDR3 spans 17 amino acids. CDR1 and CDR2 (germline): LNHNV, YYDKDF (reference sequence). CDR3 in amino acids: CATSRDLLAGWTGELFF. In DNA, the CDR3 is TGTGCCACCAGCAGAGACCTTCTAGCGGGGTGGACCGGGGAGCTGTTTTTT.

The chain has TRBV6-1 and TRBJ1-1, with TRBD1 as a possible D gene (6 bases). The CDR3 covers 15 residues. V was trimmed by 3 bases and J by 4 bases, leaving 15 bases between them. Germline CDR1 reads MNHNS; CDR2 reads SASEGT. The CDR3 region has the DNA TGTGCCAGCAGTGAGATAAACAGGGTCCCCACTGAAGCTTTCTTT. Protein: CASSEINRVPTEAFF.

V is TRBV4-1 and J is TRBJ2-7, with 7 bases identical to TRBD1. The CDR3 sequence is 14 residues long. The germline V gene encodes CDR1 MGHRA and CDR2 YSYEKL. V was clipped by 0 bases and J by 5 bases; unmatched bases: 4. CDR3 sequence (DNA): TGCGCCAGCAGCCAAGAGGGGACAGTTAACGAGCAGTACTTC. Encoded protein: CASSQEGTVNEQYF.

The table lists this clone with a count of one. The CDR3 reads CASSIRANTGELFF. In DNA, the CDR3 is TGTGCCAGTAGTATTAGAGCGAACACCGGGGAGCTGTTTTTT. V is TRBV19 and J is TRBJ2-2; D remains ambiguous. Germline V CDR1 and CDR2: LNHDA, SQIVND (reference sequence). CDR3 length equals 14 residues. Trimming left V 3 bases short and J 0 bases short, with 5 bases between.

The CDR3 spells CASRATNTEAFF. In nucleotides, the CDR3 is TGTGCCAGCAGGGCAACGAACACTGAAGCTTTCTTT. This chain links TRBV2 with TRBJ1-1, with D unresolved. Germline CDR1 reads SNHLY; CDR2 reads FYNNEI. There are 12 residues in the CDR3. V was cut by 6 bases and J by 1 base, with 6 bases left in between. Full variable domain (remainder filled in from reference TRBV2 and TRBJ1-1): EPEVTQTPSHQVTQMGQEVILRCVPISNHLYFYWYRQILGQKVEFLVSFYNNEISEKSEIFDDQFSVERPDGSNFTLKIRSTKLEDSAMYFCASRATNTEAFFGQGTRLTVV.

This clone was observed a few times. J is TRBJ1-5 and V is TRBV9, with a weak D call TRBD1 (5 bases). Germline V gene lookup returns CDR1 SGDLS and CDR2 YYNGEE. There are 14 residues in the CDR3. V lost 0 bases and J lost 7, with 11 bases in between. The CDR3 loop is CASSVDGAGQPQHF. The CDR3 DNA reads as TGTGCCAGCAGCGTAGATGGGGCAGGGCAGCCCCAGCATTTT.

The V and J genes are TRBV2 and TRBJ1-2, with TRBD1 identical over 9 bases. The junction had 8 bases not matched to a gene; V was cut back by 8 bases and J by 4 bases. CDR3 length: 14 residues. Looked up from germline, CDR1 is SNHLY and CDR2 is FYNNEI. CDR3 amino acids: CASDKDRGSYGYTF. CDR3 sequence (DNA): TGTGCCAGCGATAAGGACAGGGGCAGCTATGGCTACACCTTC.

This clone has at least ten counts. The chain is built from TRBV28 and TRBJ1-1; weak D call: TRBD1 (5 bases). CDR3 length equals 14 residues. The V end was cut by 4 bases, the J end by 0 bases, with 9 bases between. CDR1 is MDHEN and CDR2 is SYDVKM in the germline V gene. The CDR3 reads CASSSEGMNTEAFF. The CDR3 DNA is TGTGCCAGCAGTTCGGAGGGGATGAACACTGAAGCTTTCTTT.

This rearrangement joins TRBV28 to TRBJ2-5; no reliable D call. Germline CDR1 is MDHEN and CDR2 is SYDVKM. The CDR3 sequence is 14 residues long. The V and J ends lost 2 bases and 4 bases respectively, with 11 bases between them. For the CDR3, the DNA is TGTGCCAGCAGTTTACGGTACGCCGCAGAGACCCAGTACTTC. Protein: CASSLRYAAETQYF.

The rearrangement joins TRBV2 to TRBJ2-7, with a weak D call TRBD1 (6 bases). With 6 bases removed from V and 2 bases from J, the gap between germline ends came to 8 bases. Germline V gene sequence: CDR1 SNHLY, CDR2 FYNNEI. The CDR3 has 12 residues. The CDR3 protein is CASRYRAYEQYF. As DNA, the CDR3 is TGTGCCAGCAGGTACAGGGCCTACGAGCAGTACTTC.

The V and J genes are TRBV11-2 and TRBJ1-1; no firm D call. The CDR3 consists of 13 residues. Trimming took off 0 bases at V and 4 bases at J, with 6 bases between the two ends. Germline values: CDR1 SGHAT, CDR2 FQNNGV. The DNA for the CDR3 is TGTGCCAGCAGCTTAGATAATCCCACTGAAGCTTTCTTT. Protein sequence: CASSLDNPTEAFF. Variable domain in full (rest from reference TRBV11-2 and TRBJ1-1): EAGVAQSPRYKIIEKRQSVAFWCNPISGHATLYWYQQILGQGPKLLIQFQNNGVVDDSQLPKDRFSAERLKGVDSTLKIQPAKLEDSAVYLCASSLDNPTEAFFGQGTRLTVV.

The chain has TRBV9 and TRBJ2-1; 12 positions agree with TRBD2. The trim removed 0 bases at V and 8 bases at J, leaving 12 bases unmatched. The CDR3 is 18 residues long. Per germline, CDR1 SGDLS and CDR2 YYNGEE. DNA for the CDR3: TGTGCCAGCAGCGTAGCGCTAGCGGGAGGGCTGGAATCGGATGAGCAGTTCTTC. The encoded protein is CASSVALAGGLESDEQFF.

The CDR3 region has the DNA TGCGCCAGCAGCTTGCGGGGACAGGGGGGCACAGATACGCAGTATTTT. Protein: CASSLRGQGGTDTQYF. The genes are TRBV5-1 and TRBJ2-3, with TRBD1 matching over 11 bases. The CDR3 length is 16 residues. CDR1 and CDR2 (germline): SGHRS, YFSETQ. Trimming at V came to 1 base and at J to 1 base, leaving 2 bases not matched to a gene. The full variable domain, with the rest looked up from reference TRBV5-1 and TRBJ2-3, is KAGVTQTPRYLIKTRGQQVTLSCSPISGHRSVSWYQQTPGQGLQFLFEYFSETQRNKGNFPGRFSGRQFSNSRSEMNVSTLELGDSALYLCASSLRGQGGTDTQYFGPGTRLTVL.

V usage is TRBV9 and J usage is TRBJ2-7; 9 bases line up with TRBD2. Germline-derived CDR1 and CDR2 are SGDLS and YYNGEE. The CDR3 contains 14 residues. The V gene end was trimmed by 4 bases and the J gene end by 2 bases; junction bases not matched to a gene: 4. The CDR3 coding sequence is TGTGCCAGCAGCAGGCGGGAGGGCCCCTACGAGCAGTACTTC. It is translated as CASSRREGPYEQYF.

The chain carries TRBV27 and TRBJ2-7, with D possibly matching TRBD2 (6 bases). Trimming stripped 4 bases from V and 3 bases from J, with 22 bases between. Germline CDR1 reads MNHEY; CDR2 reads SMNVEV (reference sequence). The CDR3 is 17 residues long. Written as DNA, the CDR3 is TGTGCCAGCAGTTCAGGGTTGCGGGGTACGGCTTTCTACGAGCAGTACTTC. Residues: CASSSGLRGTAFYEQYF.

Comments on this clone: The same CDR3 arises from other DNA sequences in this sample as well. The rearrangement links TRBV28 to TRBJ1-3; 8 bases agree with TRBD1. V lost 5 bases to trimming and J lost 4 bases; unmatched junction nucleotides: 4. The CDR3 runs 14 residues. Germline V gene data show CDR1 as MDHEN and CDR2 as SYDVKM. CDR3 in DNA: TGTGCCAGCAGTCCGACAGGGGCGGGAAACACCATATATTTT. Translating gives CASSPTGAGNTIYF.